Listed below are T cell receptor beta chains from one sample, sequenced in a study of T cells in Graves' hyperthyroidism and ophthalmopathy. TCRdb reprocessed the multiplex PCR reads via MiXCR and lists one record per CDR3 protein. The data contain 620,000 or so distinct CDR3 sequences, more than 14% of them singletons. Sequenced input: blood. The receptors derive from a woman aged 45-60 years with Graves' ophthalmopathy. Both conserved end residues are part of each CDR3. A D gene is named only where the DNA matches it firmly. Clone size appears in some rows only: once, few, many, or a class for an expanded clone.

clone_size: many; v_call: TRBV2; d_call: TRBD1; j_call: TRBJ2-5; cdr3_length: 15; cdr3_aa: CASRTGTGNQETQYF
clone_size: few; v_call: TRBV6-5; d_call: TRBD1; j_call: TRBJ1-5; cdr3_length: 15; cdr3_aa: CASSYGDRGNQPQHF
clone_size: few; v_call: TRBV7-9; d_call: TRBD2; j_call: TRBJ2-3; cdr3_length: 15; cdr3_aa: CASSSLAGDSDTQYF
clone_size: -; v_call: TRBV12-5; d_call: -; j_call: TRBJ2-2; cdr3_length: 18; cdr3_aa: CASGSRTLGYPNTGELFF
clone_size: few; v_call: TRBV5-8; d_call: -; j_call: TRBJ2-2; cdr3_length: 14; cdr3_aa: CASSTAGNTGELFF
clone_size: many; v_call: TRBV5-1; d_call: -; j_call: TRBJ1-1; cdr3_length: 16; cdr3_aa: CASSSRVGDMNTEAFF
clone_size: -; v_call: TRBV28; d_call: TRBD2; j_call: TRBJ2-1; cdr3_length: 18; cdr3_aa: CASSLVGTSGSSYNEQFF
clone_size: many; v_call: TRBV18; d_call: TRBD1; j_call: TRBJ1-5; cdr3_length: 14; cdr3_aa: CASSYRGGDMTQHF
clone_size: -; v_call: TRBV20-1; d_call: TRBD1; j_call: TRBJ2-3; cdr3_length: 13; cdr3_aa: CSASRGPTDTQYF
clone_size: many; v_call: TRBV7-2; d_call: TRBD2; j_call: TRBJ2-7; cdr3_length: 20; cdr3_aa: CASSLVGLGLAGRPTYEQYF
clone_size: many; v_call: TRBV28; d_call: -; j_call: TRBJ1-5; cdr3_length: 12; cdr3_aa: CASNLDMQPQHF
clone_size: few; v_call: TRBV5-6; d_call: TRBD1; j_call: TRBJ1-1; cdr3_length: 14; cdr3_aa: CASSLEGAYTEAFF
clone_size: few; v_call: TRBV5-1; d_call: TRBD1; j_call: TRBJ1-5; cdr3_length: 16; cdr3_aa: CASSLGGPGQNQPQHF
clone_size: -; v_call: TRBV10-3; d_call: -; j_call: TRBJ2-7; cdr3_length: 13; cdr3_aa: CATKVARRDEQYF
clone_size: -; v_call: TRBV2; d_call: -; j_call: TRBJ2-6; cdr3_length: 15; cdr3_aa: CASTLTVSGANVLTF
clone_size: -; v_call: TRBV6-1; d_call: TRBD2; j_call: TRBJ2-5; cdr3_length: 14; cdr3_aa: CASRKGTSGETQYF
clone_size: many; v_call: TRBV12-3/TRBV12-4; d_call: -; j_call: TRBJ2-4; cdr3_length: 18; cdr3_aa: CASSKPGSGPIAKNIQYF
clone_size: many; v_call: TRBV10-3; d_call: TRBD1; j_call: TRBJ1-1; cdr3_length: 15; cdr3_aa: CAISESRDRDAEAFF
clone_size: many; v_call: TRBV10-3; d_call: -; j_call: TRBJ2-5; cdr3_length: 14; cdr3_aa: CAISEAGGQETQYF
clone_size: -; v_call: TRBV5-1; d_call: -; j_call: TRBJ2-3; cdr3_length: 14; cdr3_aa: CASSLRTRLDTQYF
clone_size: few; v_call: TRBV5-1; d_call: TRBD2; j_call: TRBJ2-1; cdr3_length: 15; cdr3_aa: CASSLEASGSDEQFF
clone_size: many; v_call: TRBV6-1; d_call: -; j_call: TRBJ1-2; cdr3_length: 15; cdr3_aa: CASIDTPGRRRGYTF
clone_size: -; v_call: TRBV29-1; d_call: -; j_call: TRBJ2-5; cdr3_length: 17; cdr3_aa: CSVDGLAETGPEETQYF
clone_size: many; v_call: TRBV12-3/TRBV12-4; d_call: -; j_call: TRBJ1-1; cdr3_length: 12; cdr3_aa: CASSLRAGSAFF
clone_size: many; v_call: TRBV7-2; d_call: -; j_call: TRBJ1-5; cdr3_length: 14; cdr3_aa: CASSLLGPDQPQHF
clone_size: many; v_call: TRBV5-1; d_call: -; j_call: TRBJ1-4; cdr3_length: 13; cdr3_aa: CASSLWRGEKLFF
clone_size: many; v_call: TRBV29-1; d_call: TRBD1; j_call: TRBJ2-1; cdr3_length: 15; cdr3_aa: CSVGPRQGGYNEQFF
clone_size: few; v_call: TRBV28; d_call: -; j_call: TRBJ2-4; cdr3_length: 15; cdr3_aa: CASSSNSPGKNIQYF
clone_size: -; v_call: TRBV12-3/TRBV12-4; d_call: -; j_call: TRBJ2-1; cdr3_length: 15; cdr3_aa: CASSLDRSGYNEQFF
clone_size: -; v_call: TRBV28; d_call: -; j_call: TRBJ1-4; cdr3_length: 15; cdr3_aa: CASRTPTGKNEKLFF
clone_size: many; v_call: TRBV18; d_call: -; j_call: TRBJ2-7; cdr3_length: 15; cdr3_aa: CASSPFSMSSYEQYF
clone_size: many; v_call: TRBV7-9; d_call: -; j_call: TRBJ2-1; cdr3_length: 14; cdr3_aa: CASRGASSYNEQFF
clone_size: many; v_call: TRBV7-9; d_call: TRBD1; j_call: TRBJ2-4; cdr3_length: 16; cdr3_aa: CASSSTGGNDKNIQYF